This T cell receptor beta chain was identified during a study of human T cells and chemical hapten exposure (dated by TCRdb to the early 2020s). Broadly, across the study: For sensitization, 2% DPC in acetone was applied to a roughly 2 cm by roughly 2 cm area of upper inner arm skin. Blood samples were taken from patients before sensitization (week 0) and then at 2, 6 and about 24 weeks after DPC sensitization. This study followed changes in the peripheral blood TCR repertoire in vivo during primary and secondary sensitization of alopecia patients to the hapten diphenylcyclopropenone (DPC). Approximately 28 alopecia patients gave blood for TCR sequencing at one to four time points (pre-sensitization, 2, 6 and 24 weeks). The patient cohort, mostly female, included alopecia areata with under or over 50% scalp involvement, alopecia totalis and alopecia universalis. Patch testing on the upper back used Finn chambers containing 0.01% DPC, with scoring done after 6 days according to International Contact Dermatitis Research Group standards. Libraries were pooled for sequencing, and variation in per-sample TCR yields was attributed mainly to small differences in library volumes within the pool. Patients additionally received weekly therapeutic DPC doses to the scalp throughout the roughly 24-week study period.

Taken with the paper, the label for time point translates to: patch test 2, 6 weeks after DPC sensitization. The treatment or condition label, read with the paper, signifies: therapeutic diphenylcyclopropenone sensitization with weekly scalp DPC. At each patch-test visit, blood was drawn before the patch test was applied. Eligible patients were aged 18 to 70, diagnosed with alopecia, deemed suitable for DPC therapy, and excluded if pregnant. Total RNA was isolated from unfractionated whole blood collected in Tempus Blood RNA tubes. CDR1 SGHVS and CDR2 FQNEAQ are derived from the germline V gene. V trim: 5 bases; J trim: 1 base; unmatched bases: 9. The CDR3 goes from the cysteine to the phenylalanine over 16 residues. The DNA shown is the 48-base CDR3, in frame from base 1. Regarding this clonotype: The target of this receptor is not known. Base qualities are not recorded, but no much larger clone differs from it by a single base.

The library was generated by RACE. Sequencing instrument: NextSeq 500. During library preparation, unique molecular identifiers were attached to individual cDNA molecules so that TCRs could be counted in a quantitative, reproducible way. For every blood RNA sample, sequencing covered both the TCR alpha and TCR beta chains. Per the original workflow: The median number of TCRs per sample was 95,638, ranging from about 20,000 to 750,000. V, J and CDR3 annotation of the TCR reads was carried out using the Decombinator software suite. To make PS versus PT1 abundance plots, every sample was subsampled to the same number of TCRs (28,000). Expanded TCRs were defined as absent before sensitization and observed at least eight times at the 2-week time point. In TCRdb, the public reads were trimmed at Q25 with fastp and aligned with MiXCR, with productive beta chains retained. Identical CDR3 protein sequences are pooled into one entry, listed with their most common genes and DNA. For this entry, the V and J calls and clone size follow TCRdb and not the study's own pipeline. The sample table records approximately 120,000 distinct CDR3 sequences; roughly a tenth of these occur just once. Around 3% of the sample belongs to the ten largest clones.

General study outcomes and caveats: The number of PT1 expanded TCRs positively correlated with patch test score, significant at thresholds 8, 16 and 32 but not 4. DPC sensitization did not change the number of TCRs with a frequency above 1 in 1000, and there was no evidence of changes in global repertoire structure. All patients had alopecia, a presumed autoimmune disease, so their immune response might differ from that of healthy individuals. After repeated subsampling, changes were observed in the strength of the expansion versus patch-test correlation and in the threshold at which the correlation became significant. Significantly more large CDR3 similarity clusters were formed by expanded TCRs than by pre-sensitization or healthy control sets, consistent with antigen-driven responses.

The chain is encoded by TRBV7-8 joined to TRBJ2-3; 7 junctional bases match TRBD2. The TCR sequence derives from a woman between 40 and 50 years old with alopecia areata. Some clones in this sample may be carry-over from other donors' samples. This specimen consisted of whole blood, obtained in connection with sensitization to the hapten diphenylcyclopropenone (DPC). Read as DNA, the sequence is TGTGCCAGCAGCCTGGGGGGGAGGATGGGCACAGATACGCAGTATTTT. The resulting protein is CASSLGGRMGTDTQYF.